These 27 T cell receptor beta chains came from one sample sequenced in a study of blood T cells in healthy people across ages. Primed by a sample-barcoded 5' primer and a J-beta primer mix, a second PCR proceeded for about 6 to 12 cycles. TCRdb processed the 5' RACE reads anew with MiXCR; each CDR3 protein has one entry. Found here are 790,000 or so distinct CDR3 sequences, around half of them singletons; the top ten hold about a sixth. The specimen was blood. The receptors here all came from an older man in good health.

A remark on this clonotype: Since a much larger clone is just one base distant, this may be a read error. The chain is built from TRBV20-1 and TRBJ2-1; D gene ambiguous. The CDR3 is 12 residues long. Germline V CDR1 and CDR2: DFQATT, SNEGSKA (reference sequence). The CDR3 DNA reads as TGCAGTGCTAGAGTAGGCTCCAATGAGCGGTTCTTC. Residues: CSARVGSNERFF.

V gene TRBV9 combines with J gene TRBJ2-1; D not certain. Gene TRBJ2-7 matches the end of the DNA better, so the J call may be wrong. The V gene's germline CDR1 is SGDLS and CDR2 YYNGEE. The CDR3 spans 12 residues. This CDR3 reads CASSGEGYEQYF. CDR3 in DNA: TGTGCCAGCAGCGGGGAAGGGTACGAGCAGTACTTC.

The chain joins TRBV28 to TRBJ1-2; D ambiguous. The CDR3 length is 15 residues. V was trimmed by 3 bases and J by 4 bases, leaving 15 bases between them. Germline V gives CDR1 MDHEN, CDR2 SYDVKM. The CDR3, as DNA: TGTGCCAGCAGTTTTGTCTCCCGGGGTGCCTATGGCTACACCTTC. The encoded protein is CASSFVSRGAYGYTF.

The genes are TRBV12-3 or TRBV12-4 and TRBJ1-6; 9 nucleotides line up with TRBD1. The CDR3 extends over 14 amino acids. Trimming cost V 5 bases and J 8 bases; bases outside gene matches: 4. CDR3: CASSVGTGYSPLHF. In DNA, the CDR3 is TGTGCCAGCAGTGTCGGGACAGGGTATTCACCCCTCCACTTT.

The CDR3 protein is CASSVGGELGEQFF. The CDR3 DNA follows: TGTGCCAGCAGCGTAGGGGGCGAATTGGGTGAGCAGTTCTTC. This chain uses TRBV9 with TRBJ2-1, with D maybe TRBD1 (5 bases). Germline assignment: CDR1 SGDLS and CDR2 YYNGEE. The CDR3 extends over 14 amino acids. The V gene lost 0 bases and the J gene lost 9 bases, with 13 bases spanning the gap.

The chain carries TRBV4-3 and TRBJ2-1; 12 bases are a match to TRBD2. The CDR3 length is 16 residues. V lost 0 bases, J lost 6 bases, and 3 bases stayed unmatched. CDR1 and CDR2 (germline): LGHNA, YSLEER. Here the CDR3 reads CASSQDRTSGVNEQFF. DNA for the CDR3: TGCGCCAGCAGCCAAGATAGGACTAGCGGGGTCAATGAGCAGTTCTTC.

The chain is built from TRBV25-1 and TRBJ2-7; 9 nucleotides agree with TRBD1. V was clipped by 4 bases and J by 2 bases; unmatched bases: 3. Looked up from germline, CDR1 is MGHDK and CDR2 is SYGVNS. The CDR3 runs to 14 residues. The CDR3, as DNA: TGTGCCAGCAGTGGGACAGGGGACACCTACGAGCAGTACTTC. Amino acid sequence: CASSGTGDTYEQYF.

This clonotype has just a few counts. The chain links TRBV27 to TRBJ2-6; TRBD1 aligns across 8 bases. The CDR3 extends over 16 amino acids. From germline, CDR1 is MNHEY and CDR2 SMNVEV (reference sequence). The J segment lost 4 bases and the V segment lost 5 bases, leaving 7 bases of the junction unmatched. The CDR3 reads CASSGPTGVGANVLTF. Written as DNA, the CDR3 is TGTGCCAGCAGTGGACCGACAGGGGTAGGGGCCAACGTCCTGACTTTC.

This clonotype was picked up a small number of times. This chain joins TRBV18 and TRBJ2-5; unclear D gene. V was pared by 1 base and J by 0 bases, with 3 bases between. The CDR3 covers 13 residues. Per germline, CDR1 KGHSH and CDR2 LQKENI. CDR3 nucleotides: TGTGCCAGCTCACCACTTTACCAAGAGACCCAGTACTTC. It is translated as CASSPLYQETQYF.

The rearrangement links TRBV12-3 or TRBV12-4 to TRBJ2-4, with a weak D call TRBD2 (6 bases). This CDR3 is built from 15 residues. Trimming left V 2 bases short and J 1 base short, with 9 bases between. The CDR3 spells CASSLSGSAKNIQYF. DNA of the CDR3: TGTGCCAGCAGTTTAAGCGGGTCGGCCAAAAACATTCAGTACTTC.

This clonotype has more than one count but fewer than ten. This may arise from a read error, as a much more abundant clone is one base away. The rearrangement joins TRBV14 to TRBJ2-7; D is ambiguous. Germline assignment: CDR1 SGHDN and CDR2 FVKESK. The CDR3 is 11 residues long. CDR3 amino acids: CASAASYGQYF. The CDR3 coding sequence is TGTGCCAGTGCGGCCTCCTACGGGCAGTACTTC. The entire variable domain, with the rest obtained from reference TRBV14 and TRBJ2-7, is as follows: EAGVTQFPSHSVIEKGQTVTLRCDPISGHDNLYWYRRVMGKEIKFLLHFVKESKQDESGMPNNRFLAERTGGTYSTLKVQPAELEDSGVYFCASAASYGQYFGPGTRLTVT.

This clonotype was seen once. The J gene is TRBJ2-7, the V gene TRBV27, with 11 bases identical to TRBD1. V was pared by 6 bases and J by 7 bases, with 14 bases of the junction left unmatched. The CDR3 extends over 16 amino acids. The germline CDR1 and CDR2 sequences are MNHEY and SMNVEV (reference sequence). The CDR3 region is CASSPRGTGGYNEQYF. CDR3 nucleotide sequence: TGTGCCAGCAGCCCACGCGGGACAGGGGGATACAATGAGCAGTACTTC.

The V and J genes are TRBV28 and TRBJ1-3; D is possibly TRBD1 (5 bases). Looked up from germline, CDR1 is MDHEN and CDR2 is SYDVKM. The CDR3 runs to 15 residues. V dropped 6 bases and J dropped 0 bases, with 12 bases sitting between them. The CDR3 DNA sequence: TGTGCCAGCAGCCTATCGGGGACCTCTGGAAACACCATATATTTT. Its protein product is CASSLSGTSGNTIYF. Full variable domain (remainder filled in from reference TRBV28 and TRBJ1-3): DVKVTQSSRYLVKRTGEKVFLECVQDMDHENMFWYRQDPGLGLRLIYFSYDVKMKEKGDIPEGYSVSREKKERFSLILESASTNQTSMYLCASSLSGTSGNTIYFGEGSWLTVV.

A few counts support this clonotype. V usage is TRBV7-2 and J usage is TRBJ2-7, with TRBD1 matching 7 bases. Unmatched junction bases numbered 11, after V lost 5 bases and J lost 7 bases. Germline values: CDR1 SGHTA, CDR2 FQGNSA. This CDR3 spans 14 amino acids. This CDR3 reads CASSRTGFYNEQYF. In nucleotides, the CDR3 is TGTGCCAGCAGCAGGACAGGTTTTTACAATGAGCAGTACTTC.

The CDR3 DNA is TGCAGTGCCAATGGGGGGGGCTGGAACACTGAAGCTTTCTTT. Translation gives CSANGGGWNTEAFF. The chain joins TRBV20-1 to TRBJ1-1, with TRBD1 as a possible D gene (6 bases). The CDR3 contains 14 residues. Germline V lookup: CDR1 DFQATT, CDR2 SNEGSKA (reference sequence). The V and J ends lost 6 bases and 1 base respectively, with 15 bases between them.

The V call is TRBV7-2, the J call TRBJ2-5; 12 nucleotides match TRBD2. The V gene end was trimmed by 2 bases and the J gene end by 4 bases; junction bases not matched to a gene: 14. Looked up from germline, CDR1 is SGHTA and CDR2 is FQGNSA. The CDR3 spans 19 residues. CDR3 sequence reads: CASSLRTGRLAGVPETQYF. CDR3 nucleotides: TGTGCCAGCAGCTTAAGAACAGGGAGACTAGCGGGAGTTCCAGAGACCCAGTACTTC.

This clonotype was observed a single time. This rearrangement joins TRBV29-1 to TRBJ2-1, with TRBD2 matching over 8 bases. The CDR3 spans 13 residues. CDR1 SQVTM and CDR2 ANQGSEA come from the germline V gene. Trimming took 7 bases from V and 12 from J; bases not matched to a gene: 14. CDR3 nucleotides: TGCAGCGCCTTACCCCAGTGGCGGGAGGTGCAGTTCTTC. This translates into CSALPQWREVQFF.

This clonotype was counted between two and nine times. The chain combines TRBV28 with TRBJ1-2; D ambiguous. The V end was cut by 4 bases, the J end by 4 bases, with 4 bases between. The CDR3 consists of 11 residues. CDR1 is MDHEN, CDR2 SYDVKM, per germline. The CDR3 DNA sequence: TGTGCCAGCAGTTATCTCTATGGCTACACCTTC. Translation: CASSYLYGYTF.

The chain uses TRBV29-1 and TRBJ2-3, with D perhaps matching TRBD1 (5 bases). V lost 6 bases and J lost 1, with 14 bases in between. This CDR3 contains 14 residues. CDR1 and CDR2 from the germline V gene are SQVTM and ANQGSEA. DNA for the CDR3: TGCAGCGTCTCAGGGCCACAGCGCACAGATACGCAGTATTTT. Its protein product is CSVSGPQRTDTQYF.

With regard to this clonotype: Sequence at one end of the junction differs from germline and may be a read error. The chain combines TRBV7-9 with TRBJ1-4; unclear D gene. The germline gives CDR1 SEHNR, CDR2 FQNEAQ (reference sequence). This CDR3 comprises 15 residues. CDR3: CAGSLGGTTNEKLFF. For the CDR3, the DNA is TGTGCCGGCAGCTTAGGAGGTACAACTAATGAAAAACTGTTTTTT.

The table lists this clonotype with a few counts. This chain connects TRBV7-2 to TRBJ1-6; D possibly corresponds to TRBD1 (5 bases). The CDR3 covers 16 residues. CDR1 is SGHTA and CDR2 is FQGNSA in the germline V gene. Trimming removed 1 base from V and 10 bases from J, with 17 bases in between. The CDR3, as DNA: TGTGCCAGCAGCTTAGAATCCGGTCAGGGAGGATCACCCCTCCACTTT. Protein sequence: CASSLESGQGGSPLHF.

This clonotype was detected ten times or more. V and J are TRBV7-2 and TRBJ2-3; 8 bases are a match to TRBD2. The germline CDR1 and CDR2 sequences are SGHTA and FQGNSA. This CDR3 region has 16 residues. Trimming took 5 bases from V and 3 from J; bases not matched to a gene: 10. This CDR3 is CASSRTRGLETDTQYF. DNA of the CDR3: TGTGCCAGCAGCCGGACCCGGGGACTAGAGACAGATACGCAGTATTTT.

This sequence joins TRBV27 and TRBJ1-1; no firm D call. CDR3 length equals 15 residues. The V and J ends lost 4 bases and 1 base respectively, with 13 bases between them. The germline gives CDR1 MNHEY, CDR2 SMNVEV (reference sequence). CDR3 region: CASSYFPVRNTEAFF. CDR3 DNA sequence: TGTGCCAGCAGTTACTTCCCAGTGAGGAACACTGAAGCTTTCTTT.

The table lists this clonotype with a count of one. CDR3 loop: CASRTTSGPAKEQFF. The CDR3 nucleotides are TGCGCCAGCAGGACGACTAGCGGGCCTGCAAAGGAGCAGTTCTTC. V usage is TRBV5-1 and J usage is TRBJ2-1; 10 bases map to TRBD2. V gave up 5 bases and J gave up 10 bases; unmatched junction bases: 12. The CDR3 is 15 residues long. Germline V gives CDR1 SGHRS, CDR2 YFSETQ.

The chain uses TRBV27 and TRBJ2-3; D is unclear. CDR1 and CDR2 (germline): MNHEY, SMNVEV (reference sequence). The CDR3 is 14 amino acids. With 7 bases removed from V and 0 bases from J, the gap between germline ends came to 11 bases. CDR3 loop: CASKELRSTDTQYF. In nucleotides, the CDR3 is TGTGCCAGCAAAGAATTAAGAAGCACAGATACGCAGTATTTT.

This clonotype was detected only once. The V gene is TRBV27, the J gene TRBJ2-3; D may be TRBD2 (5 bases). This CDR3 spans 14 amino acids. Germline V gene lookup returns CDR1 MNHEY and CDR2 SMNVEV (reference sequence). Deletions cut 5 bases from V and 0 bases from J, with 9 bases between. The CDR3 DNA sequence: TGTGCCAGCAGTAGGGAGTTTAGCACAGATACGCAGTATTTT. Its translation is CASSREFSTDTQYF.

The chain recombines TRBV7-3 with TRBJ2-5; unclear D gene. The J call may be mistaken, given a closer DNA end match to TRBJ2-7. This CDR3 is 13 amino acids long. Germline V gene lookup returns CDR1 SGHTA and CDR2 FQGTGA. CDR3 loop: CASSSGALGEQYF. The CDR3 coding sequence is TGTGCCAGCAGCTCCGGCGCGCTTGGCGAGCAGTACTTC.